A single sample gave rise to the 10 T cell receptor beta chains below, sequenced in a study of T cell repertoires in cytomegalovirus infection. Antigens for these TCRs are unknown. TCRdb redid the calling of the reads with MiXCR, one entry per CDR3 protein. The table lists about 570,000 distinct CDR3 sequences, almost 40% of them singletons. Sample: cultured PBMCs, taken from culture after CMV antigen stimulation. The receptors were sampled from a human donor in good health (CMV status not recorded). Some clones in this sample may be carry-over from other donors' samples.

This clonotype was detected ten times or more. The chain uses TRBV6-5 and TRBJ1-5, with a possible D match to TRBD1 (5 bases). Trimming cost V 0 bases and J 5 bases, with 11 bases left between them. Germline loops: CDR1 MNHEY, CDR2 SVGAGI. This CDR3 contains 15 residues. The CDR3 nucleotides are TGTGCCAGCAGTTACTCCGGGACTCCAGATCAGCCCCAGCATTTT. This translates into CASSYSGTPDQPQHF.

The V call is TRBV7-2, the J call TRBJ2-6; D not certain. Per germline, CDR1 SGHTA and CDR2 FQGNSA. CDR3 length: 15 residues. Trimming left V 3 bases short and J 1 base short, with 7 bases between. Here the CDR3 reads CASSFWISGANVLTF. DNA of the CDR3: TGTGCCAGCAGCTTTTGGATATCTGGGGCCAACGTCCTGACTTTC.

The DNA of the CDR3 is TGCAGTGCTATACCTCTGGAGGCCAACGTCCTGACTTTC. Amino acid sequence: CSAIPLEANVLTF. The V call is TRBV20-1, the J call TRBJ2-6; D gene uncertain. V was pared by 4 bases and J by 6 bases, with 10 bases between. This CDR3 contains 13 residues. Germline CDR1 and CDR2: DFQATT and SNEGSKA (reference sequence).

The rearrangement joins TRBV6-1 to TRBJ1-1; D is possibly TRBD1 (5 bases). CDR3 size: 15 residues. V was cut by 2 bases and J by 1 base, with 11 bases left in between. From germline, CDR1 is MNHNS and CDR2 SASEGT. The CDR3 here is CASSEWSTANTEAFF. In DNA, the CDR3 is TGTGCCAGCAGTGAATGGTCGACAGCGAACACTGAAGCTTTCTTT.

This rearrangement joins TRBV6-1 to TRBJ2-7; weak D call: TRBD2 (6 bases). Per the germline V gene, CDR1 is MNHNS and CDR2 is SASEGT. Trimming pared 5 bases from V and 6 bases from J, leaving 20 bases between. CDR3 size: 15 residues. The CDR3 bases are TGTGCCAGCAGTACCAGTCTAGCGTCTTGGGGCGAGCAGTACTTC. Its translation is CASSTSLASWGEQYF.

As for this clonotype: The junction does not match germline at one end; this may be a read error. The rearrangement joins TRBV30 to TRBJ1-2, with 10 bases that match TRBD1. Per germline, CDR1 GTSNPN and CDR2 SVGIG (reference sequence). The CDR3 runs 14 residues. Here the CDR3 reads CARRGTGAPYGYTF. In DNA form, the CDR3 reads TGTGCCAGGAGGGGGACAGGGGCGCCCTATGGCTACACCTTC.

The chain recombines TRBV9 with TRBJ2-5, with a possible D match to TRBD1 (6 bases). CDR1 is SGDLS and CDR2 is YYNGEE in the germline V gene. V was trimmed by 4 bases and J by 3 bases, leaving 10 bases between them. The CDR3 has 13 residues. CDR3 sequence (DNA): TGTGCCAGCAGCAAGCGACAGGAAGAGACCCAGTACTTC. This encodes CASSKRQEETQYF.

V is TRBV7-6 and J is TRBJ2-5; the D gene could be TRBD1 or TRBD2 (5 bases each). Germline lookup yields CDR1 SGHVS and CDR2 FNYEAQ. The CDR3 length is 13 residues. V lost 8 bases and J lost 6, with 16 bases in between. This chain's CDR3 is CASLRGLQQTQYF. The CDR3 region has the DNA TGTGCCAGCCTTCGGGGCCTTCAGCAGACCCAGTACTTC.

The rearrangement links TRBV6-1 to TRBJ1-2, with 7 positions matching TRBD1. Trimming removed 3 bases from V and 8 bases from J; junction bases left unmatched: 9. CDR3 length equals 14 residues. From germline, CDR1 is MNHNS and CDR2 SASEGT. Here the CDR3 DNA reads TGTGCCAGCAGTGAGGGGGACAGAACGGTGGGCTACACCTTC. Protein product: CASSEGDRTVGYTF.

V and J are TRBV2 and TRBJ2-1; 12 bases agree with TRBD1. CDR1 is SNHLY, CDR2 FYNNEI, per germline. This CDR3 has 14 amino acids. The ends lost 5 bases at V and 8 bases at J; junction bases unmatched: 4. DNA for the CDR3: TGTGCCAGCAGTCGGGACAGGGGGCTCGATGAGCAGTTCTTC. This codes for CASSRDRGLDEQFF. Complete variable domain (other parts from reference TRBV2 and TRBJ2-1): EPEVTQTPSHQVTQMGQEVILRCVPISNHLYFYWYRQILGQKVEFLVSFYNNEISEKSEIFDDQFSVERPDGSNFTLKIRSTKLEDSAMYFCASSRDRGLDEQFFGPGTRLTVL.